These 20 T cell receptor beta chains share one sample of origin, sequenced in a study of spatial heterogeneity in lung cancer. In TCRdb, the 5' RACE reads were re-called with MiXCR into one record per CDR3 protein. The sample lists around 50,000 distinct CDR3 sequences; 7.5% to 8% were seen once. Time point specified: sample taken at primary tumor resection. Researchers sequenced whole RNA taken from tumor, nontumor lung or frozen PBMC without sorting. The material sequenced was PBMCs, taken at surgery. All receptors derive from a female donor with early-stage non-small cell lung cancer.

The CDR3 loop is CASSLGLAGGLYNEQFF. CDR3 nucleotides: TGTGCCAGCAGCTTGGGACTAGCGGGGGGGCTGTACAATGAGCAGTTCTTC. This chain uses TRBV5-8 with TRBJ2-1; 14 bases agree with TRBD2. This CDR3 spans 17 amino acids. After removal of 0 bases from V and 4 bases from J, the junction contained 3 bases not matched to a gene. CDR1 SGHTS and CDR2 YDEGEE come from the germline V gene. Full variable domain (remainder filled in from reference TRBV5-8 and TRBJ2-1): EAGVTQSPTHLIKTRGQQATLRCSPISGHTSVYWYQQALGLGLQFLLWYDEGEERNRGNFPPRFSGRQFPNYSSELNVNALELEDSALYLCASSLGLAGGLYNEQFFGPGTRLTVL.

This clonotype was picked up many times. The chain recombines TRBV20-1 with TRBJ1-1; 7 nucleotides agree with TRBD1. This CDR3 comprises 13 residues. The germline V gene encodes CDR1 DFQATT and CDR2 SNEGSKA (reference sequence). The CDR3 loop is CSQTGEANTEAFF. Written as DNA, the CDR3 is TGCAGCCAAACAGGGGAGGCGAACACTGAAGCTTTCTTT.

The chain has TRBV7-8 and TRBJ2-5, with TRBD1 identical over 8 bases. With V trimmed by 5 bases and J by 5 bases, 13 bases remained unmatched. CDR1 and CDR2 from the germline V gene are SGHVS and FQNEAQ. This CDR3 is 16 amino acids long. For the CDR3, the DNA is TGTGCCAGCAGCGCCCCCGGGGTCAGGGGGCGGGAGACCCAGTACTTC. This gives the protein CASSAPGVRGRETQYF.

CDR3: CSASMGILQETQYF. The CDR3 DNA follows: TGCAGTGCTAGCATGGGCATCCTCCAAGAGACCCAGTACTTC. The V and J genes are TRBV20-1 and TRBJ2-5; no definite D call. Germline V CDR1 and CDR2: DFQATT, SNEGSKA (reference sequence). This CDR3 region has 14 residues. Between the trimmed V and J ends, which lost 3 bases and 1 base, there was a span of 12 bases.

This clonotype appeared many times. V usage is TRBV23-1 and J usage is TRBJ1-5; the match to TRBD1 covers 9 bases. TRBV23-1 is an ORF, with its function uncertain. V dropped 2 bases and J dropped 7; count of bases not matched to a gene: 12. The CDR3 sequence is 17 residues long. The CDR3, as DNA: TGCGCCAGCAGTCAAATTCGTGGACAGGGGTATTCGCAGCCCCAGCATTTT. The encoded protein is CASSQIRGQGYSQPQHF.

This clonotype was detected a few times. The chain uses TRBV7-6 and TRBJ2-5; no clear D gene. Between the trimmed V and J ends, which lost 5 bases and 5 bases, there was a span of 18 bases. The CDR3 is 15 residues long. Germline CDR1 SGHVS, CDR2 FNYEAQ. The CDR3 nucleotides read TGTGCCAGCAGCGACGAGGCCCTCCCTTGGGAGACCCAGTACTTC. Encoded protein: CASSDEALPWETQYF.

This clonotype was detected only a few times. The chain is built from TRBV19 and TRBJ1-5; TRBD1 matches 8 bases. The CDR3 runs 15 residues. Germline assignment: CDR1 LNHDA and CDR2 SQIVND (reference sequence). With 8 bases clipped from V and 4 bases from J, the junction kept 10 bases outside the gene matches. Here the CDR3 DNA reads TGTGCCAGTCGTCTGGACAGGGAAGGAAATCAGCCCCAGCATTTT. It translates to CASRLDREGNQPQHF.

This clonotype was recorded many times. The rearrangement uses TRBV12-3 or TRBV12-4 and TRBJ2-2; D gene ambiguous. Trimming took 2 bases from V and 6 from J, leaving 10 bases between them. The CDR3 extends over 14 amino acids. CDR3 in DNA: TGTGCCAGCAGTTTAATCTCAGCTTCCGGGGAGCTGTTTTTT. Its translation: CASSLISASGELFF.

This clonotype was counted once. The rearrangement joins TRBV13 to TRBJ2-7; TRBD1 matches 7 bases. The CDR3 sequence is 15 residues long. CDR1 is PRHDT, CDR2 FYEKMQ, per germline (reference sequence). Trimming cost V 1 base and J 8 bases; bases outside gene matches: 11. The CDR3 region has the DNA TGTGCCAGCAGCTTAGAGGGACAGAGCCCTATCAAGCAGTACTTC. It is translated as CASSLEGQSPIKQYF.

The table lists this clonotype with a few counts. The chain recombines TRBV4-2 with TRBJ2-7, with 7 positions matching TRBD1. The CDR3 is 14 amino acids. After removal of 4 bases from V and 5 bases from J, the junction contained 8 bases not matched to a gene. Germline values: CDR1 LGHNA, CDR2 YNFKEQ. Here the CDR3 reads CASSRIDRVHEQYF. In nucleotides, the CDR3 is TGTGCCAGCAGCCGTATCGACAGGGTCCACGAGCAGTACTTC.

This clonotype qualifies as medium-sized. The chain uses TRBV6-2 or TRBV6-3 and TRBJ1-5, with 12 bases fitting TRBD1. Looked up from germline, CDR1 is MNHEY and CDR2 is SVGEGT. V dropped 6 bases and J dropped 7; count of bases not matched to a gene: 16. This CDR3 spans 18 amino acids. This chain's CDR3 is CASSPLGQGARFRQPQHF. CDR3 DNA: TGTGCCAGCAGCCCTCTGGGACAGGGGGCGCGGTTTAGGCAGCCCCAGCATTTT.

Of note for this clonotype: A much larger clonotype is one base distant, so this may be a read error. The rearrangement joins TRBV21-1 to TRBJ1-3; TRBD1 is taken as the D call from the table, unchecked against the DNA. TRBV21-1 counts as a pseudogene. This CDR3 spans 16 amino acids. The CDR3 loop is CASSHPGQWVGNTIYF. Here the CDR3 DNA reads TGTGCCAGCAGTCATCCGGGACAGTGGGTTGGAAACACCATATATTTT.

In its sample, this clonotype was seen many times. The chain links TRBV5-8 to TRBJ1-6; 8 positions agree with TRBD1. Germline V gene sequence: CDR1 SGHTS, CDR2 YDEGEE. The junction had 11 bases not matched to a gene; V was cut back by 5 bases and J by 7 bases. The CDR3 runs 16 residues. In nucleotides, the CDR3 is TGTGCCAGCAGTTACTTCAGGGGGCAGCTGAATTCACCCCTCCACTTT. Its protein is CASSYFRGQLNSPLHF.

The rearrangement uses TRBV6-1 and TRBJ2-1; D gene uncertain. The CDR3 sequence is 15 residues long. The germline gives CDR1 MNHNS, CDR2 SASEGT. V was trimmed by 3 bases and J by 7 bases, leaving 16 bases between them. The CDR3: CASSDRARARNEQFF. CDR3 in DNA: TGTGCCAGCAGTGATCGGGCCCGGGCGAGAAATGAGCAGTTCTTC.

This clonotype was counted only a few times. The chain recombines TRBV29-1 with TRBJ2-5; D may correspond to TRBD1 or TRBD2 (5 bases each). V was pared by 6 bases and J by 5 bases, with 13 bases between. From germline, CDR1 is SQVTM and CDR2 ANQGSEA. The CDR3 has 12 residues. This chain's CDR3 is CSVAGTGETQYF. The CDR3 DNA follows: TGCAGCGTAGCCGGGACGGGCGAGACCCAGTACTTC.

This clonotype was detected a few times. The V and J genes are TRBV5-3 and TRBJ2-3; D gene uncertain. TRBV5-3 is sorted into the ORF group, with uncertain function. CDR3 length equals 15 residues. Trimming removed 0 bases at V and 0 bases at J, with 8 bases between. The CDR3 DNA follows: TGTGCCAGAAGCTTGGCGGAAGATAGCACAGATACGCAGTATTTT. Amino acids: CARSLAEDSTDTQYF.

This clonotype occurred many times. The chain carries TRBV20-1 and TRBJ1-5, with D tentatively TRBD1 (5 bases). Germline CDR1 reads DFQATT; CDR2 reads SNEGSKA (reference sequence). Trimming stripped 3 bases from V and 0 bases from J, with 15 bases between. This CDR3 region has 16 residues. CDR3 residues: CSARRGAGDSNQPQHF. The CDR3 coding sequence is TGCAGTGCTAGGAGGGGCGCAGGTGATAGCAATCAGCCCCAGCATTTT.

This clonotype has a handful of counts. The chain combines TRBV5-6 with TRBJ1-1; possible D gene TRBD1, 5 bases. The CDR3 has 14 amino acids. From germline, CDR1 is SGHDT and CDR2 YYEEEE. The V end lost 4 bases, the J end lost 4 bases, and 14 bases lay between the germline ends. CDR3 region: CASSRGPFGTEAFF. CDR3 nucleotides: TGTGCCAGCAGCCGGGGACCGTTTGGCACTGAAGCTTTCTTT.

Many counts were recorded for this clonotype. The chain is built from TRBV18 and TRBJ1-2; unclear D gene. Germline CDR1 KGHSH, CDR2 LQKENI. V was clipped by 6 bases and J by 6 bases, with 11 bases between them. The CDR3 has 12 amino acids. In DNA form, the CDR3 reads TGTGCCAGCTCCCGACCAGCCGATGGCTACACCTTC. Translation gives CASSRPADGYTF.

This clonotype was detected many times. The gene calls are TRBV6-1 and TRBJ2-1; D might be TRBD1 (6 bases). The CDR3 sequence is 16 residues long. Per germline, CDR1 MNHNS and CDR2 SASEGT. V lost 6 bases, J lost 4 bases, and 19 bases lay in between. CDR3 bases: TGTGCCAGCAGGACTACAGGGCCCCAAGGTTACAATGAGCAGTTCTTC. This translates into CASRTTGPQGYNEQFF.